The 27 T cell receptor beta chains below come from one sample, sequenced in a study of CXCR3-negative and CXCR3-positive naive CD8 T cells. Study conclusions and caveats: CXCR3-positive naive cells had TRB CDR3s that were more hydrophobic than CXCR3-negative naive cells had.

5' RACE that incorporated UMI labels was used to prepare the TRB cDNA libraries. Reprocessing the 5' RACE reads, TCRdb reports a single entry for every CDR3 protein and omits DNA. Recorded for this sample: roughly 100,000 distinct CDR3 sequences. Their antigen targets remain unknown. The specimen was naive CXCR3+ CD8+ T cells from blood. Subset meaning: CD45RO-CCR7+CD27+CD95- naive CD8+ T cells expressing CXCR3 (TNR3+). The receptors come from a human donor in good health. Some clones in this sample may be carry-over from other donors' samples.

This chain connects TRBV29-1 to TRBJ2-3. This CDR3 contains 13 residues. Germline loops: CDR1 SQVTM, CDR2 ANQGSEA. The CDR3 here is CSVSGTSGDTQYF.

The V gene is TRBV11-3, the J gene TRBJ2-1; TCRdb returns TRBD2, unconfirmable since there is no DNA. Germline V CDR1 and CDR2: SGHNT, YENEEA. CDR3 length equals 18 residues. CDR3 sequence reads: CASSPADSGLFSYNEQFF.

This CDR3 is CASSQGLATYNEQFF. The chain recombines TRBV3-1 with TRBJ2-1; TCRdb picks TRBD2, but there is no DNA to check that call. From germline, CDR1 is LGHDT and CDR2 YNNKEL (reference sequence). The CDR3 contains 15 residues.

The chain has TRBV28 and TRBJ2-5; checking the TCRdb D call of TRBD1 is not possible without DNA. The CDR3 runs 16 residues. The germline CDR1 and CDR2 sequences are MDHEN and SYDVKM. CDR3 region: CASSLPGQGALETQYF.

The rearrangement joins TRBV6-5 to TRBJ2-5; without DNA, the TCRdb call of TRBD1 cannot be checked. The germline V gene encodes CDR1 MNHEY and CDR2 SVGAGI. This CDR3 has 14 amino acids. The CDR3 region is CAGSPGTPQETQYF.

The chain combines TRBV14 with TRBJ2-2. The CDR3 contains 17 residues. Germline V CDR1 and CDR2: SGHDN, FVKESK. The CDR3 spells CASSQDLLTANTGELFF. Using reference TRBV14 and TRBJ2-2 for the parts outside the CDR3, the full variable domain is EAGVTQFPSHSVIEKGQTVTLRCDPISGHDNLYWYRRVMGKEIKFLLHFVKESKQDESGMPNNRFLAERTGGTYSTLKVQPAELEDSGVYFCASSQDLLTANTGELFFGEGSRLTVL.

The CDR3 reads CASSLEFMSDTQYF. The chain has TRBV11-2 and TRBJ2-3. The germline gives CDR1 SGHAT, CDR2 FQNNGV. The CDR3 runs 14 residues.

J is TRBJ2-3 and V is TRBV7-2; TCRdb proposes TRBD1, but this gene call is untestable without DNA. The CDR3 has 17 amino acids. Germline-derived CDR1 and CDR2 are SGHTA and FQGNSA. CDR3 sequence: CASSAPKVQGATDTQYF.

The gene calls are TRBV30 and TRBJ2-1; with no DNA, the TCRdb D assignment of TRBD1 cannot be verified. Germline V lookup: CDR1 GTSNPN, CDR2 SVGIG (reference sequence). The CDR3 consists of 16 residues. CDR3 sequence reads: CAWSVNGGAGNDEQFF.

This chain uses TRBV2 with TRBJ2-1; TCRdb outputs TRBD1, but without DNA this stays unchecked. The CDR3 runs 21 residues. Looked up from germline, CDR1 is SNHLY and CDR2 is FYNNEI. CDR3 sequence reads: CASSEVSLGTEIWSSYNEQFF.

The chain uses TRBV5-6 and TRBJ2-1; TCRdb lists TRBD1, though no DNA is available to test this call. Germline V lookup: CDR1 SGHDT, CDR2 YYEEEE. CDR3 length: 12 residues. The chain's CDR3 is CASKGDSDEQFF.

The J gene is TRBJ1-1, the V gene TRBV6-6; TCRdb proposes TRBD1, but this gene call is untestable without DNA. Germline CDR1 MNHNY, CDR2 SVGAGI (reference sequence). The CDR3 sequence is 12 residues long. This CDR3 is CASVAPGTEAFF.

J is TRBJ2-7 and V is TRBV7-9; TCRdb selects TRBD2, and the lack of DNA leaves this call unchecked. This CDR3 is 15 amino acids long. Germline CDR1 SEHNR, CDR2 FQNEAQ (reference sequence). Here the CDR3 reads CASSSTLASTYEQYF.

This chain connects TRBV7-9 to TRBJ2-6; TCRdb proposes TRBD1, but this gene call is untestable without DNA. The germline gives CDR1 SEHNR, CDR2 FQNEAQ (reference sequence). CDR3 length equals 16 residues. The CDR3 protein is CASSPGGGSGANVLTF.

This chain links TRBV28 with TRBJ2-7; checking the TCRdb D call of TRBD2 is not possible without DNA. Germline CDR1 MDHEN, CDR2 SYDVKM. CDR3 length: 15 residues. The chain's CDR3 is CASSSSGTLHYEQYF.

This chain's CDR3 is CATQPGGAGEQYF. The chain carries TRBV6-5 and TRBJ2-7; TCRdb indicates TRBD2, and absent DNA this call remains unverified. Germline V CDR1 and CDR2: MNHEY, SVGAGI. This CDR3 is built from 13 residues.

The chain carries TRBV5-5 and TRBJ2-3. CDR1 and CDR2 (germline): SGHKS, YYEKEE (reference sequence). The CDR3 has 13 amino acids. The CDR3 loop reads CASSGFQTDTQYF.

The chain has TRBV20-1 and TRBJ2-2; no DNA is available, so the TRBD1 call from TCRdb remains unchecked. Germline assignment: CDR1 DFQATT and CDR2 SNEGSKA (reference sequence). The CDR3 is 12 amino acids. Here the CDR3 reads CSASDRAGELFF.

The CDR3 loop is CATAGPYEQYF. The V and J genes are TRBV6-2 or TRBV6-3 and TRBJ2-7; TCRdb proposes TRBD1, but this gene call is untestable without DNA. Looked up from germline, CDR1 is MNHEY and CDR2 is SVGEGT. CDR3 length: 11 amino acids.

The genes are TRBV4-3 and TRBJ2-7; the D call from TCRdb, TRBD2, cannot be confirmed without DNA. The CDR3 is made up of 15 amino acids. Germline V lookup: CDR1 LGHNA, CDR2 YSLEER. CDR3 loop: CASSQDQGRTYEQYF.

The chain couples TRBV5-6 to TRBJ2-1; TCRdb designates TRBD1, a call that cannot be tested without DNA. There are 13 residues in the CDR3. Germline CDR1 and CDR2: SGHDT and YYEEEE. The CDR3 region is CASSSGGAYEQFF.

CDR3 region: CSVTGQGASTDTQYF. The chain links TRBV29-1 to TRBJ2-3; TCRdb's D gene call, TRBD1, goes unchecked for lack of DNA. Germline values: CDR1 SQVTM, CDR2 ANQGSEA. This CDR3 has 15 residues.

The chain is built from TRBV2 and TRBJ2-7; TCRdb lists TRBD2, though no DNA is available to test this call. There are 15 residues in the CDR3. Germline lookup yields CDR1 SNHLY and CDR2 FYNNEI. The CDR3 is CASSEAPTSGYEQYF.

The V gene is TRBV30, the J gene TRBJ2-7; TCRdb returns TRBD1, unconfirmable since there is no DNA. Germline-derived CDR1 and CDR2 are GTSNPN and SVGIG (reference sequence). The CDR3 contains 14 residues. The CDR3 here is CAWVGQGASYEQYF.

This chain links TRBV6-5 with TRBJ1-1; TCRdb outputs TRBD1, but without DNA this stays unchecked. This CDR3 contains 14 residues. Per germline, CDR1 MNHEY and CDR2 SVGAGI. Here the CDR3 reads CASSLTGLGTEAFF.

The rearrangement uses TRBV5-6 and TRBJ2-7; TCRdb designates TRBD1, a call that cannot be tested without DNA. The length of the CDR3 is 14 residues. The germline V gene has CDR1 SGHDT and CDR2 YYEEEE. This chain's CDR3 is CASSWGTETYEQYF.

The genes are TRBV27 and TRBJ1-5; TCRdb lists TRBD1, though no DNA is available to test this call. Per germline, CDR1 MNHEY and CDR2 SMNVEV (reference sequence). This CDR3 comprises 13 residues. This CDR3 reads CASSTGSGQPQHF.